The entry that follows covers one T cell receptor beta chain sequence. Its antigen is unidentified. The CDR3 has 14 amino acids. V shed 8 bases and J 0 bases; nucleotides not matched to a gene: 6. Germline assignment: CDR1 LGHDT and CDR2 YNNKEL (reference sequence). The record originates from a study of T cell responses to AZD1222 COVID-19 vaccine. Clones were read by immunoSEQ multiplex PCR, and TCRdb kept only the in-frame ones, dropping some. The table records approximately 140,000 clones, roughly 90% of them present only once. Whole-study results and caveats: All repertoire sampling was performed exclusively after the peak T cell response. Spike as a whole was targeted by vaccine-associated CD4 TCRs, dominant at 160-218 and 743-854. Compared with day 0, the breadth and depth of the Spike-specific TCR repertoire rose significantly after two doses of AZD1222.

Source: peripheral blood, taken 28 days after the second AZD1222 dose. The origin of this receptor is an adult who received the AZD1222 COVID-19 vaccine. The chain employs TRBV3-1 (or the pseudogene TRBV3-2) and TRBJ1-1; 7 positions agree with TRBD1. DNA of the CDR3: TGTGCCAGCCTCCAGACAGGGATGAACACTGAAGCTTTCTTT. This sequence encodes CASLQTGMNTEAFF.